The 29 T cell receptor beta chains below come from one sample, sequenced in a study of T cell responses to AZD1222 COVID-19 vaccine. Only in-frame clones appear in the TCRdb table, and some are missing; sequencing was by immunoSEQ multiplex PCR. The sample includes roughly 200,000 clones, around 90% of them seen just once. The source material was peripheral blood, sampled on day 0 of AZD1222 vaccination. The receptors stem from an adult in good health.

The rearrangement joins TRBV5-1 to TRBJ1-1, with D perhaps matching TRBD1 (5 bases). The CDR3 covers 15 residues. The germline V gene encodes CDR1 SGHRS and CDR2 YFSETQ. Trimming left V 0 bases short and J 10 bases short, with 19 bases between. CDR3 loop: CASSLDGAGRGGAFF. CDR3 bases: TGCGCCAGCAGCTTGGATGGGGCAGGGCGAGGTGGAGCTTTCTTT.

This chain links TRBV4-2 with TRBJ1-4; D is uncertain. The ends were cut back, 1 base at V and 4 bases at J, with 10 bases in the middle. CDR1 LGHNA and CDR2 YNFKEQ come from the germline V gene. The CDR3 runs to 15 residues. As DNA, the CDR3 is TGTGCCAGCAGCCAAGTTTCCAGTAGTAATGAAAAACTGTTTTTT. Translating it yields CASSQVSSSNEKLFF.

The chain is built from TRBV11-1 and TRBJ2-1; D is unresolved. Germline V gene lookup returns CDR1 SGHAT and CDR2 FQDESV (reference sequence). The CDR3 extends over 14 amino acids. V gave up 1 base and J gave up 2 bases, with 6 bases separating them. The CDR3, as DNA: TGTGCCAGCAGCTTAGGGGTCCCCTACAATGAGCAGTTCTTC. This translates into CASSLGVPYNEQFF.

V and J are TRBV18 and TRBJ2-5; either TRBD1 or TRBD2 may fit D (5 bases each). V lost 2 bases and J lost 4, with 8 bases in between. The CDR3 sequence is 13 residues long. Germline assignment: CDR1 KGHSH and CDR2 LQKENI. The CDR3 DNA reads TGTGCCAGCTCACCAAGGGGACGAGAGACCCAGTACTTC. Translation gives CASSPRGRETQYF.

The rearrangement joins TRBV21-1 to TRBJ1-6; the D call TRBD1 from the table was never checked on the DNA. TRBV21-1 is recorded as a pseudogene. The CDR3 loop spans 17 amino acids. CDR3 region: CASSKGAGTGSDSPLHF. The CDR3, as DNA: TGTGCCAGCAGCAAAGGGGCAGGGACAGGGTCGGATTCACCCCTCCACTTT.

This clone was detected only once. J is TRBJ2-2 and V is TRBV12-3 or TRBV12-4; D is unresolved. The CDR3 has 11 residues. V was pared by 6 bases and J by 7 bases, with 6 bases between. The CDR3, as DNA: TGTGCCAGCAGCATTTTCGGGGAGCTGTTTTTT. Its translation: CASSIFGELFF.

The V call is TRBV18, the J call TRBJ1-6; 8 bases line up with TRBD1. V lost 1 base, J lost 8 bases, and 4 bases stayed unmatched. There are 15 residues in the CDR3. CDR1 and CDR2 from the germline V gene are KGHSH and LQKENI. CDR3 nucleotide sequence: TGTGCCAGCTCACCACTTCCAGGGGGCGATTCACCCCTCCACTTT. Translated: CASSPLPGGDSPLHF.

The rearrangement links TRBV6-6 to TRBJ1-3, with a possible D match to TRBD1 (6 bases). The CDR3 spans 15 residues. V was cut by 2 bases and J by 0 bases, with 8 bases left in between. Germline lookup yields CDR1 MNHNY and CDR2 SVGAGI (reference sequence). CDR3 sequence: CASSYTGHSGNTIYF. The CDR3 nucleotides read TGTGCCAGCAGTTACACGGGACACTCTGGAAACACCATATATTTT.

V is TRBV19 and J is TRBJ1-3; 7 bases align to TRBD1. CDR1 and CDR2 from the germline V gene are LNHDA and SQIVND (reference sequence). This CDR3 has 16 amino acids. V trimming: 3 bases; J trimming: 2 bases; junction bases outside the gene matches: 7. CDR3 residues: CASSMRRDSPGNTIYF. In DNA, the CDR3 is TGTGCCAGTAGTATGCGCCGGGACAGCCCTGGAAACACCATATATTTT.

This clone showed up just once. The gene calls are TRBV6-5 and TRBJ2-7; 8 bases fit TRBD1. The CDR3 is 14 residues long. Trimming removed 5 bases from V and 5 bases from J; junction bases left unmatched: 8. Germline V gene data show CDR1 as MNHEY and CDR2 as SVGAGI. CDR3 amino acids: CASSTGQGGDEQYF. The CDR3 DNA sequence: TGTGCCAGCAGTACAGGACAGGGCGGGGACGAGCAGTACTTC.

The chain employs TRBV15 and TRBJ1-2; D might be TRBD1 (5 bases). Trimming stripped 1 base from V and 12 bases from J, with 18 bases between. Germline CDR1 is LNHNV and CDR2 is YYDKDF (reference sequence). This CDR3 is 14 amino acids long. The CDR3 DNA follows: TGTGCCACCAGCAGAGGGAAAGGGCGGGGCCCAAACACCTTC. Amino acids: CATSRGKGRGPNTF.

V usage is TRBV7-3 and J usage is TRBJ2-2; 9 bases map to TRBD1. From germline, CDR1 is SGHTA and CDR2 FQGTGA. The length of the CDR3 is 19 residues. V lost 5 bases to trimming and J lost 4 bases; unmatched junction nucleotides: 17. The CDR3 coding sequence is TGTGCCAGCAGCCCCACGCCGGGGACAGGGCGGTCTCTCACCGGGGAGCTGTTTTTT. It encodes CASSPTPGTGRSLTGELFF. Full variable domain (outside the CDR3, taken from reference TRBV7-3 and TRBJ2-2): GAGVSQTPSNKVTEKGKYVELRCDPISGHTALYWYRQSLGQGPEFLIYFQGTGAADDSGLPNDRFFAVRPEGSVSTLKIQRTERGDSAVYLCASSPTPGTGRSLTGELFFGEGSRLTVL.

The chain carries TRBV29-1 and TRBJ1-1; the match to TRBD1 covers 8 bases. This CDR3 comprises 13 residues. In germline, CDR1 is SQVTM, CDR2 ANQGSEA. J lost 2 bases, V lost 7 bases, and 6 bases had no gene match. CDR3 coding DNA: TGCAGCGCCAGGACAGGGCTTAACACTGAAGCTTTCTTT. Its translation: CSARTGLNTEAFF. The full variable domain, completed using reference TRBV29-1 and TRBJ1-1, is SAVISQKPSRDICQRGTSLTIQCQVDSQVTMMFWYRQQPGQSLTLIATANQGSEATYESGFVIDKFPISRPNLTFSTLTVSNMSPEDSSIYLCSARTGLNTEAFFGQGTRLTVV.

The gene calls are TRBV5-5 and TRBJ1-5; unclear D gene. The CDR3 loop spans 14 amino acids. Trimming removed 0 bases at V and 6 bases at J, with 10 bases between. Germline CDR1 is SGHKS and CDR2 is YYEKEE (reference sequence). The CDR3 spells CASSLGPPLQPQHF. For the CDR3, the DNA is TGTGCCAGCAGCTTGGGTCCCCCGCTTCAGCCCCAGCATTTT.

CDR3 loop: CASSEWGLDGYTF. The CDR3 DNA reads as TGTGCCAGCAGTGAGTGGGGCCTTGATGGCTACACCTTC. The chain links TRBV6-1 to TRBJ1-2; a weak D match, TRBD1 (5 bases). This CDR3 comprises 13 residues. Germline V gene lookup returns CDR1 MNHNS and CDR2 SASEGT. With 3 bases removed from V and 6 bases from J, the gap between germline ends came to 11 bases.

This clone showed up just a few times. The J gene is TRBJ1-5, the V gene TRBV7-2; D is perhaps TRBD1 (5 bases). The CDR3 consists of 12 residues. In germline, CDR1 is SGHTA, CDR2 FQGNSA. V was cut by 4 bases and J by 7 bases, with 8 bases left in between. The CDR3 spells CASSSGGQPQHF. In nucleotides, the CDR3 is TGTGCCAGCAGCTCCGGGGGACAGCCCCAGCATTTT.

This clone has more than one count but fewer than ten. The rearrangement joins TRBV28 to TRBJ1-5, with 9 bases fitting TRBD1. The CDR3 sequence is 16 residues long. V lost 6 bases to trimming and J lost 2 bases; unmatched junction nucleotides: 8. Germline V CDR1 and CDR2: MDHEN, SYDVKM. CDR3 region: CASRDRDRVGNQPQHF. CDR3 DNA: TGTGCCAGCAGAGATCGGGACAGGGTCGGCAATCAGCCCCAGCATTTT.

Concerning this clone: Other DNA sequences within the sample encode an identical CDR3. This chain uses TRBV19 with TRBJ1-5; TRBD1 matches 7 bases. Germline lookup yields CDR1 LNHDA and CDR2 SQIVND (reference sequence). Unmatched junction bases numbered 6, after V lost 4 bases and J lost 6 bases. The CDR3 length is 14 residues. The CDR3 region is CASSSSGGGQPQHF. CDR3 bases: TGTGCCAGTAGTAGCTCAGGGGGGGGTCAGCCCCAGCATTTT.

This clone was seen only a few times. V and J are TRBV7-9 and TRBJ2-3; 8 nucleotides agree with TRBD1. V shed 5 bases and J 3 bases; nucleotides not matched to a gene: 1. Germline V gene data show CDR1 as SEHNR and CDR2 as FQNEAQ (reference sequence). The CDR3 sequence is 13 residues long. CDR3 nucleotide sequence: TGTGCCAGCAGCGGACAGGGAACAGATACGCAGTATTTT. Translated, it gives CASSGQGTDTQYF.

This chain connects TRBV7-2 to TRBJ2-1, with 10 bases aligning to TRBD2. V dropped 5 bases and J dropped 3; count of bases not matched to a gene: 7. The germline V gene has CDR1 SGHTA and CDR2 FQGNSA. This CDR3 comprises 16 residues. CDR3 sequence: CASSPQRGGFYNEQFF. DNA for the CDR3: TGTGCCAGCAGCCCCCAGCGGGGGGGATTCTACAATGAGCAGTTCTTC.

This clone has more than one count but fewer than ten. V and J are TRBV5-6 and TRBJ2-2, with 9 bases lining up with TRBD1. The CDR3 is 16 residues long. Germline V CDR1 and CDR2: SGHDT, YYEEEE. With V trimmed by 3 bases and J by 4 bases, 7 bases remained unmatched. CDR3 sequence reads: CASSSAGTGITGELFF. CDR3 bases: TGTGCCAGCAGCTCGGCCGGGACAGGGATCACCGGGGAGCTGTTTTTT. The variable domain in full, with the rest retrieved from reference TRBV5-6 and TRBJ2-2, is DAGVTQSPTHLIKTRGQQVTLRCSPKSGHDTVSWYQQALGQGPQFIFQYYEEEERQRGNFPDRFSGHQFPNYSSELNVNALLLGDSALYLCASSSAGTGITGELFFGEGSRLTVL.

The chain employs TRBV20-1 and TRBJ1-6; D not resolved. V gave up 3 bases and J gave up 7 bases, with 13 bases separating them. The CDR3 extends over 14 amino acids. Germline CDR1 DFQATT, CDR2 SNEGSKA (reference sequence). The CDR3 nucleotides are TGCAGTGCTAGTTGGCAAATGGGGAATTCACCCCTCCACTTT. Its translation is CSASWQMGNSPLHF.

The rearrangement joins TRBV11-1 to TRBJ1-2, with 7 positions matching TRBD1. Germline V lookup: CDR1 SGHAT, CDR2 FQDESV (reference sequence). The CDR3 extends over 13 amino acids. J was trimmed by 4 bases and V by 6 bases; bases with no gene match: 5. CDR3 protein: CASSLDRLYGYTF. In nucleotides, the CDR3 is TGTGCCAGCAGTTTGGACAGGCTCTATGGCTACACCTTC.

V usage is TRBV24-1 and J usage is TRBJ2-1; TRBD2 matches at 7 bases. V dropped 5 bases and J dropped 2; count of bases not matched to a gene: 5. Germline V lookup: CDR1 KGHDR, CDR2 SFDVKD. This CDR3 region has 15 residues. The CDR3, as DNA: TGTGCCACCAGTGTGGGGAGCGGGGCCTACAATGAGCAGTTCTTC. Translation gives CATSVGSGAYNEQFF.

This clone was picked up one time. The chain couples TRBV9 to TRBJ2-2; D gene uncertain. Trimming took 0 bases from V and 8 from J, leaving 8 bases between them. The CDR3 consists of 13 residues. Per the germline V gene, CDR1 is SGDLS and CDR2 is YYNGEE. CDR3 loop: CASSVDAVGELFF. The CDR3 coding sequence is TGTGCCAGCAGCGTAGATGCAGTAGGGGAGCTGTTTTTT.

The V gene is TRBV29-1, the J gene TRBJ2-3; 7 bases map to TRBD2. Germline V gives CDR1 SQVTM, CDR2 ANQGSEA. V shed 3 bases and J 5 bases; nucleotides not matched to a gene: 11. The CDR3 runs to 15 residues. CDR3 bases: TGCAGCGTTGACCAAGGACTAGATGGTGGAGATACGCAGTATTTT. Amino acids: CSVDQGLDGGDTQYF.

V and J are TRBV5-4 and TRBJ1-1; weak D call: TRBD1 (5 bases). Germline V gene lookup returns CDR1 SGHNT and CDR2 YYREEE (reference sequence). There are 14 residues in the CDR3. V was clipped by 4 bases and J by 3 bases, with 13 bases between them. CDR3 nucleotide sequence: TGTGCCAGCAGCCCCCGGGGCAGACACACTGAAGCTTTCTTT. The encoded protein is CASSPRGRHTEAFF.

This chain uses TRBV6-5 with TRBJ2-2; D remains unclear. V was clipped by 0 bases and J by 6 bases, with 14 bases between them. Germline V gene sequence: CDR1 MNHEY, CDR2 SVGAGI. The CDR3 covers 16 residues. CDR3 residues: CASSYSTRVQPGELFF. The DNA of the CDR3 is TGTGCCAGCAGTTACTCGACCCGGGTTCAACCCGGGGAGCTGTTTTTT.

This clone is a singleton in its sample. The chain couples TRBV15 to TRBJ1-1, with a possible D match to TRBD1 (5 bases). The CDR3 covers 16 residues. Per the germline V gene, CDR1 is LNHNV and CDR2 is YYDKDF (reference sequence). Trimming took off 0 bases at V and 3 bases at J, with 14 bases between the two ends. CDR3 in amino acids: CATSREARAMDTEAFF. The CDR3 region has the DNA TGTGCCACCAGCAGAGAGGCCAGGGCTATGGACACTGAAGCTTTCTTT.